One sample yielded the 4 T cell receptor beta chains listed below, sequenced in a study of cytomegalovirus exposure and HLA in healthy donors (dated by TCRdb to 2015 to 2018). The method was the immunoSEQ multiplex PCR assay. A mixture of 60 forward primers for TCR Vbeta segments and 13 reverse primers for TCR Jbeta segments was used in the multiplex PCR. As stored in TCRdb, this immuneACCESS dataset retains in-frame rearrangements with V and J assigned. A fraction of the clones does not appear; measured against another copy, unresolved V genes explain less than half of the discrepancy, and the remainder lacks a known reason. The sample has 100,000 to 150,000 clones on record, roughly 85% of them singletons. The ten largest clones add up to approximately 1.5% of the sample. The sample consisted of PBMCs. The receptors shown here come from a man between 40 and 49 years old in good health and CMV-seronegative.

In this sample, this clone turned up a few times. J is TRBJ1-1 and V is TRBV7-9; D call uncertain. The V gene lost 3 bases and the J gene lost 6 bases, with 14 bases spanning the gap. The CDR3 extends over 14 amino acids. The germline CDR1 and CDR2 sequences are SEHNR and FQNEAQ (reference sequence). The DNA of the CDR3 is TGTGCCAGCAGCTTCAAGAGAGTGAAACCTGAAGCTTTCTTT. It specifies CASSFKRVKPEAFF.

The V and J genes are TRBV19 and TRBJ2-2, with 10 positions matching TRBD2. The CDR3 is 16 residues long. J lost 4 bases, V lost 1 base, and 3 bases had no gene match. CDR1 is LNHDA and CDR2 is SQIVND in the germline V gene (reference sequence). The CDR3 region is CASSIGSGGGTGELFF. In DNA, the CDR3 is TGTGCCAGTAGTATAGGAAGCGGGGGGGGCACCGGGGAGCTGTTTTTT.

This clone was recorded only once. The CDR3 sequence is CASSRGGLGNQPQHF. The DNA of the CDR3 is TGTGCCAGCAGTCGGGGAGGGTTGGGCAATCAGCCCCAGCATTTT. The chain recombines TRBV6-5 with TRBJ1-5; D is ambiguous. Germline values: CDR1 MNHEY, CDR2 SVGAGI. The germline V and J ends were trimmed by 5 bases and 2 bases, with 13 bases remaining between them. This CDR3 contains 15 residues.

The CDR3 region is CASSLVAGTYEQYF. The CDR3 DNA is TGTGCCAGCAGCTTAGTAGCGGGAACCTACGAGCAGTACTTC. The rearrangement uses TRBV7-2 and TRBJ2-7; 8 nucleotides line up with TRBD2. V gave up 1 base and J gave up 2 bases; unmatched junction bases: 1. Germline V CDR1 and CDR2: SGHTA, FQGNSA. This CDR3 is built from 14 residues.